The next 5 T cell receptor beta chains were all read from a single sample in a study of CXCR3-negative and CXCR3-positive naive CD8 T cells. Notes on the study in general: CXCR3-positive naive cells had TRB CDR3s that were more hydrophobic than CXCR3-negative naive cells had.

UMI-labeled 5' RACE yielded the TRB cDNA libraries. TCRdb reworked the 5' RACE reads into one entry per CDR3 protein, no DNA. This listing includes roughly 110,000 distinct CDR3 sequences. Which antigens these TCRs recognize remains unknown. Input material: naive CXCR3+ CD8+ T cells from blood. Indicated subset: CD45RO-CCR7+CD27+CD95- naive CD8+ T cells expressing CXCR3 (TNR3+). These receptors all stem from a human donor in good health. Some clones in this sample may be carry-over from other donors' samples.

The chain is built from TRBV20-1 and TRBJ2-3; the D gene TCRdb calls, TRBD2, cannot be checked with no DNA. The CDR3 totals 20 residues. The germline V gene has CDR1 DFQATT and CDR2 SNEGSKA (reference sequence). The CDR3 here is CSARAESGLAAPWVTDTQYF.

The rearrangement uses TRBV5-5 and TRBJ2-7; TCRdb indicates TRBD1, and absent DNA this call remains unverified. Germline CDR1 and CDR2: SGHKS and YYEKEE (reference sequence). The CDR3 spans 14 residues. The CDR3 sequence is CASSQGQGSYEQYF.

CDR3 protein: CSVAEAFTDTQYF. The gene calls are TRBV29-1 and TRBJ2-3; TCRdb's assignment of TRBD2 cannot be checked, as there is no DNA. This CDR3 is 13 amino acids long. CDR1 is SQVTM, CDR2 ANQGSEA, per germline.

The CDR3 spells CASRRQDSYEQYF. The chain employs TRBV5-1 and TRBJ2-7; TCRdb selects TRBD1, and the lack of DNA leaves this call unchecked. Germline CDR1 is SGHRS and CDR2 is YFSETQ. The CDR3 is 13 amino acids.

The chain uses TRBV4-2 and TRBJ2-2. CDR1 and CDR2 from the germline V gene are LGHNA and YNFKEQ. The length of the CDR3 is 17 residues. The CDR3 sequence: CASSQTPSLPNTGELFF.